Below, 3 T cell receptor beta chains from the same sample are listed, as sequenced in a study of T cell repertoires in ileal Crohn's disease. Assay used: immunoSEQ multiplex PCR; TCRdb lists only in-frame clones, some missing. This table has under 600 clones, around 81% appearing once. The sample comprised ileal tissue. The source of these receptors is an adult with Crohn's disease.

The chain employs TRBV18 and TRBJ2-7, with no clear D. The V gene lost 0 bases and the J gene lost 6 bases, with 12 bases spanning the gap. Per the germline V gene, CDR1 is KGHSH and CDR2 is LQKENI. The CDR3 is 14 residues long. DNA of the CDR3: TGTGCCAGCTCACCACCTCTAAGTCCCTTCGAGCAGTACTTC. Residues: CASSPPLSPFEQYF.

This rearrangement joins TRBV11-1 to TRBJ2-7, with 8 bases lining up with TRBD2. CDR1 and CDR2 from the germline V gene are SGHAT and FQDESV (reference sequence). Trimming took 6 bases from V and 3 from J; bases not matched to a gene: 4. This CDR3 contains 13 residues. The CDR3 DNA reads as TGTGCCAGCAGTTCGGGGGGGCGCTACGAGCAGTACTTC. Protein sequence: CASSSGGRYEQYF.

The rearrangement joins TRBV4-3 to TRBJ2-3, with D possibly TRBD2 on 7 matching bases. V shed 1 base and J shed 1 base, with 12 bases lying between them. The CDR3 has 16 residues. The V gene's germline CDR1 is LGHNA and CDR2 YSLEER. CDR3 sequence reads: CASSQVWGGGTDTQYF. The CDR3 DNA is TGCGCCAGCAGCCAAGTTTGGGGGGGCGGCACAGATACGCAGTATTTT.